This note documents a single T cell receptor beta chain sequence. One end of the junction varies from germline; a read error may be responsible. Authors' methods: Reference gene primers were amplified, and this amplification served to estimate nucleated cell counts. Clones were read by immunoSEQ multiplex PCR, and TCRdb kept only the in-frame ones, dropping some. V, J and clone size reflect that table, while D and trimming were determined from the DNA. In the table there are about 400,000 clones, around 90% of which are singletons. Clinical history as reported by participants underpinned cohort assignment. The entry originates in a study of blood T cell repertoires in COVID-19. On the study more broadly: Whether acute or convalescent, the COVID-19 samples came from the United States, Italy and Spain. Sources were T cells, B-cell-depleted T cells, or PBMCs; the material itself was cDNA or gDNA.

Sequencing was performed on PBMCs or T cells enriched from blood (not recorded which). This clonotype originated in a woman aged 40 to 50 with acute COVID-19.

For the CDR3, the DNA is TGTGCCACCCGGGACACACATACGCAGTATTTT. Translation gives CATRDTHTQYF. The chain has TRBV19 and TRBJ2-3, with D maybe TRBD1 (6 bases). This CDR3 region has 11 residues. In germline, CDR1 is LNHDA, CDR2 SQIVND (reference sequence).